Listed below are T cell receptor beta chains from one sample, sequenced in a study of blood T cell repertoires in COVID-19. Sequenced by immunoSEQ multiplex PCR; TCRdb stores in-frame clones only, minus some. The sample holds roughly 50,000 clones, 90% to 95% seen once. Source material: peripheral blood. All receptors come from a man between 45 and 60 years old with acute or convalescent COVID-19. The CDR3 runs from the conserved cysteine through the conserved F or W. The order of the fields is D gene, V gene, J gene, clone size, CDR3 DNA, CDR3 protein. D genes are given only for firm matches. Part of the rows lack a size; the others show once, few, many or a class for expanded clones.

D: TRBD1
V: TRBV7-9
J: TRBJ2-7
size: .
DNA: TGTGCCAGCAGCCCGGGACAGCCTCCCTCCTACGAGCAGTACTTC
CDR3: CASSPGQPPSYEQYF

D: .
V: TRBV2
J: TRBJ2-3
size: .
DNA: TGTGCCAGCAGAATTGGGTCTCAGGGCAGCACAGATACGCAGTATTTT
CDR3: CASRIGSQGSTDTQYF

D: TRBD1
V: TRBV3-1/TRBV3-2
J: TRBJ1-2
size: .
DNA: TGTGCCAGCGGCAAGACAGGGGTGAATGGCTACACCTTC
CDR3: CASGKTGVNGYTF

D: TRBD1
V: TRBV9
J: TRBJ1-6
size: .
DNA: TGTGCCAGCAGCGTAGAAGGGACAGGGTTGCCACCCCTCCACTTT
CDR3: CASSVEGTGLPPLHF

D: TRBD1
V: TRBV4-2
J: TRBJ2-5
size: .
DNA: TGTGCCAGCAGCCAAGAGGACAGGGGAGGGGGGCAAGAGACCCAGTACTTC
CDR3: CASSQEDRGGGQETQYF

D: TRBD1
V: TRBV5-1
J: TRBJ1-1
size: .
DNA: TGCGCCAGCAGCCCACATCAGGGGGCTATATTGAACACTGAAGCTTTCTTT
CDR3: CASSPHQGAILNTEAFF

D: TRBD2
V: TRBV5-1
J: TRBJ2-7
size: .
DNA: TGCGCCAGCAGCCAATCTAGCGGGAGACCCATCGGGGAGCAGTACTTC
CDR3: CASSQSSGRPIGEQYF

D: TRBD2
V: TRBV24-1
J: TRBJ2-1
size: .
DNA: TGTGCCACCAGTGATTTGACAGGGGCTACCGGGACTAGCGGTTACAATGAGCAGTTCTTC
CDR3: CATSDLTGATGTSGYNEQFF

D: .
V: TRBV5-6
J: TRBJ2-3
size: .
DNA: TGTGCCAGCAGCCGGGACATAACGCAGTATTTT
CDR3: CASSRDITQYF

D: .
V: TRBV11-2
J: TRBJ2-1
size: .
DNA: TGTGCCAGCCGCGGACAGAACAATGAGCAGTTCTTC
CDR3: CASRGQNNEQFF

D: .
V: TRBV10-1
J: TRBJ2-1
size: once
DNA: TGCGCCAGCAGCCAGGGGCAGGGCGATGAGCAGTTCTTC
CDR3: CASSQGQGDEQFF

D: .
V: TRBV11-2
J: TRBJ2-7
size: .
DNA: TGTGCCAGCAGCGGAGACCCAGGGGGGTACGAGCAGTACTTC
CDR3: CASSGDPGGYEQYF

D: .
V: TRBV5-4
J: TRBJ1-4
size: .
DNA: TGTGCCAGCAGCTGGTGGGGAGACCCTAATGAAAAACTGTTTTTT
CDR3: CASSWWGDPNEKLFF

D: .
V: TRBV4-2
J: TRBJ1-4
size: .
DNA: TGTGCCAGCAGCCAAGGGAGTTCTAATGAAAAACTGTTTTTT
CDR3: CASSQGSSNEKLFF

D: TRBD2
V: TRBV5-1
J: TRBJ2-3
size: once
DNA: TGCGCCAGCAGCCCCGGGACTAGAACAGATACGCAGTATTTT
CDR3: CASSPGTRTDTQYF

D: TRBD1
V: TRBV4-3
J: TRBJ1-2
size: .
DNA: TGCGCCAGCAGCCATGAGGACAGGGACTATGGCTACACCTTC
CDR3: CASSHEDRDYGYTF

D: TRBD2
V: TRBV6-2/TRBV6-3
J: TRBJ2-1
size: .
DNA: TGTGCCAGCAGTTACGAGCGACTAGCGGGATATGAGCAGTTCTTC
CDR3: CASSYERLAGYEQFF

D: .
V: TRBV19
J: TRBJ1-5
size: .
DNA: TGTGCCAGTAGTATTCGGGGGGCGGGCAATCAGCCCCAGCATTTT
CDR3: CASSIRGAGNQPQHF

D: TRBD1
V: TRBV24-1
J: TRBJ2-1
size: .
DNA: TGTGCCACCAGTGACCCGCCGGACAGGGGGTCTGACAATGAGCAGTTCTTC
CDR3: CATSDPPDRGSDNEQFF

D: .
V: TRBV4-1
J: TRBJ1-2
size: .
DNA: TGCGCCAGCAGCCAAGACCGGACCCTGGGAGTCGACTATGGCTACACCTTC
CDR3: CASSQDRTLGVDYGYTF

D: TRBD2
V: TRBV9
J: TRBJ2-3
size: .
DNA: TGTGCCAGCAGCGTAGATAGCGGGGGAGGGTCAGATACGCAGTATTTT
CDR3: CASSVDSGGGSDTQYF

D: .
V: TRBV7-2
J: TRBJ2-3
size: .
DNA: TGTGCCAGCAGCTTAGCATCACACACAGATACGCAGTATTTT
CDR3: CASSLASHTDTQYF

D: .
V: TRBV6-6
J: TRBJ2-2
size: .
DNA: TGTGCCAGCAGTCGCCCGAGGGTGGGAGGAAGCACCGGGGAGCTGTTTTTT
CDR3: CASSRPRVGGSTGELFF

D: .
V: TRBV6-1
J: TRBJ2-1
size: .
DNA: TGTGCCAGCAGTGACACTAGGGGTGGCCCCGGGGGTGAGCAGTTCTTC
CDR3: CASSDTRGGPGGEQFF

D: .
V: TRBV21-1
J: TRBJ1-5
size: .
DNA: TGTGCCAGCCTTCCGGGTAATCAGCCCCAGCATTTT
CDR3: CASLPGNQPQHF

D: TRBD1
V: TRBV5-1
J: TRBJ2-3
size: .
DNA: TGCGCCAGCAGCTTGGACAGGGGTTCCACAGATACGCAGTATTTT
CDR3: CASSLDRGSTDTQYF

D: TRBD1
V: TRBV7-9
J: TRBJ1-4
size: .
DNA: TGTGCCAGCAGTCCGGGACAGCGAAATGAAAAACTGTTTTTT
CDR3: CASSPGQRNEKLFF

D: TRBD2
V: TRBV27
J: TRBJ2-7
size: once
DNA: TGTGCCAGCGGACTAGCGGGAGGTTCAGCCTACGAGCAGTACTTC
CDR3: CASGLAGGSAYEQYF

D: TRBD1
V: TRBV2
J: TRBJ2-1
size: .
DNA: TGTGCCAGCAGTCCGGGACAGGGGGCACTCTCCTACAATGAGCAGTTCTTC
CDR3: CASSPGQGALSYNEQFF

D: TRBD2
V: TRBV11-3
J: TRBJ2-1
size: .
DNA: TGTGCCAGCAGCTCTCTATCTAGCGGCGGGCGATACAATGAGCAGTTCTTC
CDR3: CASSSLSSGGRYNEQFF

D: .
V: TRBV5-1
J: TRBJ2-3
size: once
DNA: TGCGCCAGCAGCCCTGGACCCAGGGGGGCGGCAGATACGCAGTATTTT
CDR3: CASSPGPRGAADTQYF

D: .
V: TRBV7-2
J: TRBJ2-3
size: .
DNA: TGTGCCAGCAGACTCCCCCCAACAGATACGCAGTATTTT
CDR3: CASRLPPTDTQYF

D: .
V: TRBV4-3
J: TRBJ1-2
size: .
DNA: TGCGCCAGCAGCCAAGATCTGGGGGGATTGAGGTATGGCTACACCTTC
CDR3: CASSQDLGGLRYGYTF

D: .
V: TRBV7-9
J: TRBJ1-2
size: .
DNA: TGTGCCAGCAGTATGGAGAACTATGGCTACACCTTC
CDR3: CASSMENYGYTF

D: TRBD1
V: TRBV7-8
J: TRBJ1-4
size: .
DNA: TGTGCCAGCAGCTCCCCCCCGGGACAGGGTAGAGAAAAACTGTTTTTT
CDR3: CASSSPPGQGREKLFF

D: TRBD1
V: TRBV7-9
J: TRBJ1-4
size: .
DNA: TGTGCCAGCAGCTCCCGGACAGGAATAACAACTAATGAAAAACTGTTTTTT
CDR3: CASSSRTGITTNEKLFF

D: TRBD1
V: TRBV18
J: TRBJ2-1
size: .
DNA: TGTGCCAGCTCTCTGACAGGGTACGATGAGCAGTTCTTC
CDR3: CASSLTGYDEQFF

D: TRBD1
V: TRBV27
J: TRBJ2-7
size: .
DNA: TGTGCCAGCAGTCCCCGACCGACAGGGGGCTCCCACGAGCAGTACTTC
CDR3: CASSPRPTGGSHEQYF

D: .
V: TRBV7-2
J: TRBJ2-2
size: .
DNA: TGTGCCAGCAGCTTCGTAACCGGGGAGCTGTTTTTT
CDR3: CASSFVTGELFF

D: .
V: TRBV10-3
J: TRBJ2-7
size: .
DNA: TGTGCCATCAGTCCCCTCATTGGAGATTCCTACGAGCAGTACTTC
CDR3: CAISPLIGDSYEQYF

D: TRBD1
V: TRBV3-1/TRBV3-2
J: TRBJ2-7
size: .
DNA: TGTGCCAGCAGCCTACGGACAGGGGCCCACGAGCAGTACTTC
CDR3: CASSLRTGAHEQYF

D: .
V: TRBV4-3
J: TRBJ2-3
size: once
DNA: TGCGCCAGCAGCCAAGGACTACTAGATACGCAGTATTTT
CDR3: CASSQGLLDTQYF

D: .
V: TRBV3-1/TRBV3-2
J: TRBJ1-1
size: .
DNA: TGTGCCAGCAGCCAAGGAAGAGGGGAAGCTTTCTTT
CDR3: CASSQGRGEAFF

D: .
V: TRBV6-5
J: TRBJ2-7
size: .
DNA: TGTGCCAGCCGCCGAGGGAGCTACGAGCAGTACTTC
CDR3: CASRRGSYEQYF

D: TRBD1
V: TRBV9
J: TRBJ2-3
size: .
DNA: TGTGCCAGCAGCGTATCCAAGGGACAGGGGGCCGGAGATACGCAGTATTTT
CDR3: CASSVSKGQGAGDTQYF

D: .
V: TRBV5-1
J: TRBJ1-6
size: .
DNA: TGCGCCAGCAGCTTTGACTTTACCTCAAATTCACCCCTCCACTTT
CDR3: CASSFDFTSNSPLHF

D: .
V: TRBV11-2
J: TRBJ2-3
size: .
DNA: TGTGCCAGCAGCCTCTGGACTACCGCGGGCACAGATACGCAGTATTTT
CDR3: CASSLWTTAGTDTQYF

D: TRBD1
V: TRBV7-6
J: TRBJ1-2
size: .
DNA: TGTGCCAGCAGCCTCCGCTCCGGGACAGGGTCTGGCTACACCTTC
CDR3: CASSLRSGTGSGYTF

D: .
V: TRBV7-9
J: TRBJ1-4
size: .
DNA: TGTGCCAGCAGCTTAGGGTCACCCGAAAGGGGGGAAAAACTGTTTTTT
CDR3: CASSLGSPERGEKLFF

D: TRBD2
V: TRBV7-2
J: TRBJ2-1
size: .
DNA: TGTGCCAGCAGCCGTCGAGGGACTAGCGGCGACAATGAGCAGTTCTTC
CDR3: CASSRRGTSGDNEQFF

D: TRBD2
V: TRBV3-1/TRBV3-2
J: TRBJ2-5
size: .
DNA: TGTGCCAGCAGCCGACCTCGGGGCGGGAGGGCCTCGGAGACCCAGTACTTC
CDR3: CASSRPRGGRASETQYF

D: .
V: TRBV6-5
J: TRBJ1-2
size: .
DNA: TGTGCCAGCAGTAACGGGGGGTATGGCTACACCTTC
CDR3: CASSNGGYGYTF

D: .
V: TRBV19
J: TRBJ1-1
size: .
DNA: TGTGCCAGTAGTATAGTCATCATGAACACTGAAGCTTTCTTT
CDR3: CASSIVIMNTEAFF